This T cell receptor beta chain was sequenced in a study of OX40 agonist ivuxolimab in advanced cancers. V lost 8 bases to trimming and J lost 3 bases, with 10 bases between them. Germline V gene data show CDR1 as SNHLY and CDR2 as FYNNEI. CDR3 size: 12 residues. Clones were read by immunoSEQ multiplex PCR, and TCRdb kept only the in-frame ones, dropping some. Of about 69,000 clones in the sample, around 85% were seen once. The chain links TRBV2 to TRBJ1-2; the D gene is possibly TRBD1 (6 bases). The sample consisted of CD4+ or CD8+ T cells sorted from blood, taken in a trial of the OX40 agonist ivuxolimab. The sequence was obtained from an adult with an advanced solid tumor such as melanoma, head and neck, liver or kidney cancer. The CDR3 sequence: CASQDSHYGYTF. CDR3 bases: TGTGCCAGCCAGGACAGCCACTATGGCTACACCTTC.